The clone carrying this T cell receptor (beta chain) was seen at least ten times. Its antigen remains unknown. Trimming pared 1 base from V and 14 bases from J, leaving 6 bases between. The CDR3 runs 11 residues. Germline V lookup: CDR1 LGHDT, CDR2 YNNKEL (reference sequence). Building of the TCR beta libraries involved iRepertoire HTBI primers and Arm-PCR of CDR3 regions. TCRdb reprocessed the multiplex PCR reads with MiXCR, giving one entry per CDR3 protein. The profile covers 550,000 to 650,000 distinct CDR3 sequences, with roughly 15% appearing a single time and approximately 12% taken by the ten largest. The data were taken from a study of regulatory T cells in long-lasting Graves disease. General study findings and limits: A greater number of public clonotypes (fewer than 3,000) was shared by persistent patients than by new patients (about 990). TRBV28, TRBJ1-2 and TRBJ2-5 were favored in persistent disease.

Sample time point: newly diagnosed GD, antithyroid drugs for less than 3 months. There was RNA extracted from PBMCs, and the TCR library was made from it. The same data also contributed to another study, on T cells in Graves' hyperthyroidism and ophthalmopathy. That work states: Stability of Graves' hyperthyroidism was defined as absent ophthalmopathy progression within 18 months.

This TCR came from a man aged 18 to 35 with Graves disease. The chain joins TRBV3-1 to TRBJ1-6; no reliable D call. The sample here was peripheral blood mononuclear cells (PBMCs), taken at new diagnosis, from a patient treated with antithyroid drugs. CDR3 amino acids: CASSQGDTLHF. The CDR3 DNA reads TGTGCCAGCAGCCAAGGTGACACCCTCCACTTT.